This entry is about one TCR beta chain. Its antigen remains unknown. Following a re-call of the 5' RACE reads, TCRdb has one entry per CDR3 protein and lacks DNA. The sample data list some 460,000 distinct CDR3 sequences. The sample is drawn from a study of T cells expressing NK-cell markers. For the study at large: From sorted CD3+CD56+NKG2C+, CD3+CD56+NKG2C- and CD3+CD56-NKG2C+ T cells came the TCR beta repertoires. Seven of the eight sequenced donors were HCMV-seropositive; one was seronegative.

The CDR3 totals 13 residues. Germline lookup yields CDR1 MGHDK and CDR2 SYGVNS. Overall study results and limits: Unclear, still, was the HCMV specificity of the expanded NKG2C+ T cell clones. One observes that, in four donors, these clonotypes were also the leading ones within the CD3+CD56-NKG2C+ fraction.

This chain connects TRBV25-1 to TRBJ1-2; the TRBD1 assignment by TCRdb is unverifiable without DNA. This receptor was obtained from a woman aged 45-65 years in good health. The source material was blood T cells: a sorted CD56 or NKG2C T cell subset, CD4+ or CD8+ T cells, or bulk PBMC T cells (not recorded which). Here the CDR3 reads CASKQQGNYGYTF.